A single sample gave rise to the 18 T cell receptor beta chains below, sequenced in a study of regulatory T cells in long-lasting Graves disease. The time point: newly diagnosed GD, antithyroid drugs for less than 3 months. Generation of the TCR library employed RNA extracted from PBMCs. Arm-PCR of CDR3 regions and iRepertoire HTBI primers were the basis on which TCR beta libraries were built. Using its own MiXCR run on the multiplex PCR reads, TCRdb lists one record per CDR3 protein. The sample yields hundreds of thousands of distinct CDR3 sequences, 12% seen once. The same data also contributed to another study, on T cells in Graves' hyperthyroidism and ophthalmopathy.

The specimen comprised peripheral blood mononuclear cells (PBMCs), sampled at new diagnosis, from a patient treated with antithyroid drugs. These receptors came from a woman aged 25 to 39 with Graves disease.

As to this clonotype: A much bigger clone sits one base away, suggesting this may be a read error. The rearrangement joins TRBV6-2 or TRBV6-3 to TRBJ1-2; D gene uncertain. The germline V and J ends were trimmed by 0 bases and 4 bases, with 9 bases remaining between them. The CDR3 covers 14 residues. The germline CDR1 and CDR2 sequences are MNHEY and SVGEGT. CDR3 residues: CASSYSAGTYGYTF. CDR3 nucleotides: TGTGCCAGCAGTTACTCGGCCGGTACCTATGGCTACACCTTC.

This clonotype was seen repeatedly, ten times or more. The CDR3 protein is CASMGGKISGANVLTF. CDR3 in DNA: TGTGCCAGTATGGGAGGCAAGATCTCTGGGGCCAACGTCCTGACTTTC. V gene TRBV19 combines with J gene TRBJ2-6; D might be TRBD2 (6 bases). The germline gives CDR1 LNHDA, CDR2 SQIVND (reference sequence). Trimming left V 7 bases short and J 0 bases short, with 13 bases between. The CDR3 consists of 16 residues.

Of note for this clonotype: This may be a read error: a much more frequent sequence differs by one nucleotide. The J gene is TRBJ2-7, the V gene TRBV27; D is perhaps TRBD1 (6 bases). Looked up from germline, CDR1 is MNHEY and CDR2 is SMNVEV (reference sequence). The CDR3 totals 14 residues. Here the CDR3 reads CAGSRQVTSSEQYF. The CDR3, as DNA: TGTGCCGGCAGTAGACAGGTAACCTCCAGCGAGCAGTACTTC.

This clonotype appeared many times. The rearrangement joins TRBV20-1 to TRBJ1-1; D might be TRBD1 (5 bases). From germline, CDR1 is DFQATT and CDR2 SNEGSKA (reference sequence). The CDR3 length is 13 residues. The germline V and J ends were trimmed by 2 bases and 5 bases, with 12 bases remaining between them. CDR3 region: CSARQGGRTEAFF. The CDR3 DNA is TGCAGTGCTAGACAGGGTGGAAGGACTGAAGCTTTCTTT.

In this sample, this clonotype turned up many times. The chain is built from TRBV30 and TRBJ1-1; weak D call: TRBD1 (5 bases). Trimming removed 4 bases at V and 0 bases at J, with 12 bases between. Germline lookup yields CDR1 GTSNPN and CDR2 SVGIG (reference sequence). This CDR3 comprises 14 residues. The CDR3 DNA is TGTGCCTGGAATAGCGGGGGTCTGAACACTGAAGCTTTCTTT. Protein product: CAWNSGGLNTEAFF.

Comments on this clonotype: Here the CDR3 omits its conserved ending phenylalanine or tryptophan, so a read error is the likely source. This rearrangement joins TRBV7-2 to TRBJ2-1; the match to TRBD2 covers 8 bases. CDR3 length: 16 amino acids. V lost 0 bases, J lost 9 bases, and 10 bases stayed unmatched. Germline CDR1 is SGHTA and CDR2 is FQGNSA. The CDR3 region has the DNA TGTGCCAGCAGCTTAGCTGGGCGGGAGGCCCGTAGTGAGCAGTTCCTC. As protein: CASSLAGREARSEQFL.

This clonotype was seen only a few times. The chain uses TRBV25-1 and TRBJ1-1; 7 nucleotides align to TRBD1. CDR3 length: 13 amino acids. Germline-derived CDR1 and CDR2 are MGHDK and SYGVNS. Unmatched junction bases numbered 5, after V lost 10 bases and J lost 0 bases. The CDR3 protein is CATETGLNTEAFF. The DNA for the CDR3 is TGTGCCACCGAGACAGGGCTGAACACTGAAGCTTTCTTT.

This clonotype was counted ten times or more. This chain joins TRBV28 and TRBJ1-2; D is ambiguous. CDR1 is MDHEN, CDR2 SYDVKM, per germline. Between the trimmed V and J ends, which lost 7 bases and 2 bases, there was a span of 8 bases. The CDR3 extends over 12 amino acids. In DNA, the CDR3 is TGTGCCAGCACAGGCAAGAACTATGGCTACACCTTC. It codes for CASTGKNYGYTF.

As regards this clonotype: Since a much larger clone is just one base distant, this may be a read error. The CDR3 protein is CASIARDRGPGYGYTF. In nucleotides, the CDR3 is TGTGCCAGTATTGCCCGGGACAGGGGGCCGGGCTATGGCTACACCTTC. The chain has TRBV19 and TRBJ1-2, with TRBD1 matching 12 bases. CDR1 is LNHDA and CDR2 is SQIVND in the germline V gene (reference sequence). V gave up 7 bases and J gave up 4 bases; unmatched junction bases: 10. The CDR3 loop spans 16 amino acids. The full variable domain, in which reference TRBV19 and TRBJ1-2 provide the parts outside the CDR3, is DGGITQSPKYLFRKEGQNVTLSCEQNLNHDAMYWYRQDPGQGLRLIYYSQIVNDFQKGDIAEGYSVSREKKESFPLTVTSAQKNPTAFYLCASIARDRGPGYGYTFGSGTRLTVV.

With respect to this clonotype: A much larger clone differs by one base, so this may be a read error. The CDR3 sequence: CASSTPSGLAGGREQFF. The CDR3 region has the DNA TGTGCCAGCAGTACCCCTTCGGGACTAGCGGGAGGCCGTGAGCAGTTCTTC. J is TRBJ2-1 and V is TRBV28; 15 nucleotides match TRBD2. The CDR3 length is 17 residues. Trimming took 5 bases from V and 9 from J; bases not matched to a gene: 11. Per the germline V gene, CDR1 is MDHEN and CDR2 is SYDVKM.

This clonotype was found many times. The rearrangement links TRBV3-1 to TRBJ2-7, with no clear D. This CDR3 has 13 amino acids. CDR1 is LGHDT and CDR2 is YNNKEL in the germline V gene (reference sequence). Trimming shortened V by 2 bases and J by 6 bases, and 11 bases separated the two germline ends. CDR3 coding DNA: TGTGCCAGCAGCCAAAGGAGCCTCCGCGAGCAGTACTTC. Protein product: CASSQRSLREQYF.

This clonotype has at least ten counts. The chain employs TRBV24-1 and TRBJ1-5; TRBD1 is a possible D gene (5 bases). The CDR3 length is 17 residues. The germline V gene has CDR1 KGHDR and CDR2 SFDVKD. Trimming removed 4 bases at V and 5 bases at J, with 20 bases between. In nucleotides, the CDR3 is TGTGCCACCAGTGACCAAATGGACACGCGCTCCTATCAGCCCCAGCATTTT. Protein sequence: CATSDQMDTRSYQPQHF.

The CDR3 sequence is CASSLNSPTSGRVTGELFF. The CDR3 nucleotides read TGCGCCAGCAGCCTCAATTCCCCGACTAGCGGGAGGGTGACCGGGGAGCTGTTTTTT. The rearrangement uses TRBV4-3 and TRBJ2-2; 14 bases match TRBD2. The CDR3 is 19 amino acids. Germline values: CDR1 LGHNA, CDR2 YSLEER. Trimming took 4 bases from V and 5 from J; bases not matched to a gene: 12.

This chain's CDR3 is CASSSERAESDTQYF. The CDR3 region has the DNA TGTGCCAGCAGTTCGGAACGAGCGGAATCAGATACGCAGTATTTT. The chain carries TRBV27 and TRBJ2-3, with a possible D match to TRBD2 (5 bases). This CDR3 contains 15 residues. Germline CDR1 and CDR2: MNHEY and SMNVEV (reference sequence). Trimming left V 4 bases short and J 4 bases short, with 15 bases between.

The genes are TRBV7-8 and TRBJ2-5, with 9 bases lining up with TRBD2. V lost 7 bases, J lost 2 bases, and 5 bases stayed unmatched. CDR1 is SGHVS and CDR2 is FQNEAQ in the germline V gene. CDR3 length equals 14 residues. The CDR3 DNA follows: TGTGCCAGCAATCCGACTAGCGGACAAGAGACCCAGTACTTC. Amino acid sequence: CASNPTSGQETQYF. The full variable domain, its missing parts supplied by reference TRBV7-8 and TRBJ2-5, is GAGVSQSPRYKVAKRGQDVALRCDPISGHVSLFWYQQALGQGPEFLTYFQNEAQLDKSGLPSDRFFAERPEGSVSTLKIQRTQQEDSAVYLCASNPTSGQETQYFGPGTRLLVL.

This clonotype was seen repeatedly, ten times or more. The chain has TRBV6-1 and TRBJ2-5; D gene unclear. Germline CDR1 MNHNS, CDR2 SASEGT. CDR3 length: 14 amino acids. V lost 6 bases and J 5 bases, leaving 16 bases between the germline ends. CDR3 region: CASRARKEGETQYF. CDR3 bases: TGTGCCAGCAGGGCGCGGAAGGAAGGGGAGACCCAGTACTTC.

This clonotype was observed many times. The chain recombines TRBV27 with TRBJ1-5; TRBD1 is a possible D gene (5 bases). V was trimmed by 0 bases and J by 6 bases, leaving 15 bases between them. Germline CDR1 reads MNHEY; CDR2 reads SMNVEV (reference sequence). The CDR3 extends over 16 amino acids. The CDR3 is CASSLSGGAAGQPQHF. In DNA, the CDR3 is TGTGCCAGCAGTTTATCAGGAGGGGCTGCCGGTCAGCCCCAGCATTTT.

A note on this clonotype: This likely traces to a read error, being one base from a far larger clone. The chain recombines TRBV7-2 with TRBJ1-1, with D unclear. The CDR3 contains 13 residues. Germline V lookup: CDR1 SGHTA, CDR2 FQGNSA. The DNA of the CDR3 is TGTGCCAGCAACTTAGATAAGAACACTGAAGCTTTCTTT. Translated, it gives CASNLDKNTEAFF.